The clone carrying this T cell receptor (beta chain) has a count of ten or more. Losses at the gene ends were 2 bases for V and 4 bases for J; bases not matched to a gene: 6. There are 15 residues in the CDR3. Looked up from germline, CDR1 is DFQATT and CDR2 is SNEGSKA (reference sequence). TCRdb reprocessed the RT-PCR reads via MiXCR and lists one record per CDR3 protein. The sample has approximately 720,000 distinct CDR3 sequences, approximately 14% seen once. The rearrangement links TRBV20-1 to TRBJ2-5, with TRBD2 matching over 11 bases. The sequenced sample was memory CD4+ T cells from blood. The clonotype comes from a female donor in good health, serving as a healthy control. This CDR3 is CSARRASGRSETQYF. CDR3 nucleotides: TGCAGTGCTAGAAGGGCTAGCGGGAGGTCAGAGACCCAGTACTTC.